Listed here are 14 T cell receptor beta chains from one sample, sequenced in a study of T cells in localized non-small cell lung cancer. The data were produced by immunoSEQ multiplex PCR, yet TCRdb's version contains in-frame clones alone and is incomplete. The table records tens of thousands of clones, about nine tenths of them present only once. The sample was peripheral blood, taken before any cancer treatment. The receptors were sampled from a female donor older than 55 with stage I squamous cell lung carcinoma.

The rearrangement uses TRBV4-3 and TRBJ2-5, with TRBD1 matching over 11 bases. The assigned J gene may be wrong: the sequence end matches TRBJ2-7 better. Germline CDR1 and CDR2: LGHNA and YSLEER. This CDR3 contains 14 residues. The CDR3 reads CASSRGTGGYEQYF. The CDR3 DNA sequence: TGCGCCAGCAGCCGTGGGACAGGGGGCTACGAGCAGTACTTC.

The gene calls are TRBV19 and TRBJ2-5; possibly TRBD2 for D (5 bases). Trimming stripped 4 bases from V and 7 bases from J, with 16 bases between. Germline CDR1 is LNHDA and CDR2 is SQIVND (reference sequence). The CDR3 totals 14 residues. This chain's CDR3 is CASSSTGVTRTQYF. DNA of the CDR3: TGTGCCAGTAGTAGCACCGGGGTTACAAGGACCCAGTACTTC.

The V call is TRBV10-3, the J call TRBJ2-1; TRBD1 matches 8 bases. The CDR3 spans 14 residues. V lost 5 bases, J lost 0 bases, and 0 bases stayed unmatched. Germline V gene data show CDR1 as ENHRY and CDR2 as SYGVKD. The CDR3 DNA follows: TGTGCCATCAGTACAGGGGGCTCCTACAATGAGCAGTTCTTC. This gives the protein CAISTGGSYNEQFF.

The chain links TRBV18 to TRBJ1-1; D might be TRBD1 (5 bases). Germline CDR1 is KGHSH and CDR2 is LQKENI. Trimming removed 2 bases at V and 1 base at J, with 11 bases between. The length of the CDR3 is 15 residues. CDR3 bases: TGTGCCAGCTCACCAATCGGGACCGAGAACACTGAAGCTTTCTTT. This codes for CASSPIGTENTEAFF.

This sequence joins TRBV29-1 and TRBJ2-2, with D possibly being TRBD1 (6 bases). Per the germline V gene, CDR1 is SQVTM and CDR2 is ANQGSEA. V lost 3 bases and J 2 bases, leaving 10 bases between the germline ends. The CDR3 sequence is 14 residues long. CDR3 DNA sequence: TGCAGCGTTGACCGGGACACAAACACCGGGGAGCTGTTTTTT. It is translated as CSVDRDTNTGELFF.

V usage is TRBV6-5 and J usage is TRBJ1-2, with D perhaps TRBD1 (5 bases). Per the germline V gene, CDR1 is MNHEY and CDR2 is SVGAGI. Between the trimmed V and J ends, which lost 5 bases and 3 bases, there was a span of 13 bases. This CDR3 is built from 14 residues. The CDR3 sequence is CASSLGASDYGYTF. CDR3 coding DNA: TGTGCCAGCAGTCTAGGGGCCAGTGACTATGGCTACACCTTC.

The chain combines TRBV11-3 with TRBJ2-1; the D gene is possibly TRBD2 (6 bases). CDR3 size: 13 residues. Germline assignment: CDR1 SGHNT and CDR2 YENEEA. The V and J ends lost 5 bases and 7 bases respectively, with 12 bases between them. The CDR3, as DNA: TGTGCCAGCAGCGACTCAGGAGGGAATGAGCAGTTCTTC. It yields the protein CASSDSGGNEQFF.

The chain employs TRBV6-1 and TRBJ2-5; D is possibly TRBD1 (5 bases). The V and J ends lost 7 bases and 1 base respectively, with 16 bases between them. The CDR3 runs to 15 residues. Germline loops: CDR1 MNHNS, CDR2 SASEGT. CDR3 amino acids: CASNKFDSSQETQYF. CDR3 sequence (DNA): TGTGCCAGCAATAAATTCGACAGTTCCCAAGAGACCCAGTACTTC.

A single count supports this clone. Written as DNA, the CDR3 is TGTGCCAGCAGCCATTTAGGCCCCGACGGAGGAGACAATGAGCAGTTCTTC. Its protein product is CASSHLGPDGGDNEQFF. The rearrangement links TRBV4-2 to TRBJ2-1, with D possibly being TRBD2 (5 bases). The germline V gene encodes CDR1 LGHNA and CDR2 YNFKEQ. The CDR3 sequence is 17 residues long. V lost 3 bases to trimming and J lost 5 bases, with 20 bases between them.

The J gene is TRBJ2-7, the V gene TRBV7-2; D is undetermined. The CDR3 length is 16 residues. Germline CDR1 is SGHTA and CDR2 is FQGNSA. The V gene lost 0 bases and the J gene lost 0 bases, with 12 bases spanning the gap. Here the CDR3 DNA reads TGTGCCAGCAGCTTAGCGGGCGGCGCCAGCTCCTACGAGCAGTACTTC. Translated, it gives CASSLAGGASSYEQYF.

The chain employs TRBV7-2 and TRBJ2-7; TRBD2 agrees at 13 bases. This CDR3 spans 16 amino acids. Germline V gene lookup returns CDR1 SGHTA and CDR2 FQGNSA. J was trimmed by 3 bases and V by 5 bases; bases with no gene match: 7. CDR3 protein: CASSTRTSGRHYEQYF. The CDR3 DNA is TGTGCCAGCAGCACCCGGACTAGCGGGAGACACTACGAGCAGTACTTC.

J is TRBJ2-4 and V is TRBV27, with 7 bases fitting TRBD2. Germline CDR1 is MNHEY and CDR2 is SMNVEV (reference sequence). Unmatched junction bases numbered 8, after V lost 3 bases and J lost 0 bases. This CDR3 contains 17 residues. CDR3 region: CASSLAGEVGAKNIQYF. As DNA, the CDR3 is TGTGCCAGCAGTTTGGCGGGAGAGGTCGGAGCCAAAAACATTCAGTACTTC.

The rearrangement uses TRBV11-2 and TRBJ2-7; D not certain. V was clipped by 0 bases and J by 3 bases, with 9 bases between them. Germline V gene data show CDR1 as SGHAT and CDR2 as FQNNGV. The CDR3 totals 14 residues. The CDR3 here is CASSLESAYYEQYF. The CDR3 DNA reads TGTGCCAGCAGCTTAGAAAGTGCCTACTACGAGCAGTACTTC.

The V call is TRBV5-1, the J call TRBJ2-5; 7 bases align to TRBD1. J lost 2 bases, V lost 4 bases, and 2 bases had no gene match. CDR1 is SGHRS, CDR2 YFSETQ, per germline. The CDR3 runs to 13 residues. In nucleotides, the CDR3 is TGCGCCAGCAGCCGGGACAGTCAAGAGACCCAGTACTTC. It encodes CASSRDSQETQYF.